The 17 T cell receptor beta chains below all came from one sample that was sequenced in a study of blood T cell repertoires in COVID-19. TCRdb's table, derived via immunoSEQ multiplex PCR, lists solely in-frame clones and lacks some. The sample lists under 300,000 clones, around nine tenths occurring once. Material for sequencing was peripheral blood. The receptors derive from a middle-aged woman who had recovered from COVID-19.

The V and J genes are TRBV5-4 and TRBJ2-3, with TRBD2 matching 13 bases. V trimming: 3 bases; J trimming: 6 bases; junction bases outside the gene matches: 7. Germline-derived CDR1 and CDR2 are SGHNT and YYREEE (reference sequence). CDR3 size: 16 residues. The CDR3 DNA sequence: TGTGCCAGCAGCTCCCGGACTAGCGGGAGTGGCGATACGCAGTATTTT. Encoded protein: CASSSRTSGSGDTQYF.

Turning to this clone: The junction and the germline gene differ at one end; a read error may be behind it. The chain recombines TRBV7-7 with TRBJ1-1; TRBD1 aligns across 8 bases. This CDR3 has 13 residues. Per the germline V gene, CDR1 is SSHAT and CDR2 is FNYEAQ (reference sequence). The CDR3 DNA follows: TGTGCTAGCAGCTCCACCACAGGGGGTGAAGCTTTCTTT. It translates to CASSSTTGGEAFF.

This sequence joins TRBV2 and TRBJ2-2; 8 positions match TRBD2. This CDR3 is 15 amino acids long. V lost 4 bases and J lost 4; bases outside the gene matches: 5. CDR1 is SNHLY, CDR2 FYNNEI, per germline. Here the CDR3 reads CASSASSGGTGELFF. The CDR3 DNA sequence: TGTGCCAGCAGTGCTTCCAGCGGGGGCACCGGGGAGCTGTTTTTT.

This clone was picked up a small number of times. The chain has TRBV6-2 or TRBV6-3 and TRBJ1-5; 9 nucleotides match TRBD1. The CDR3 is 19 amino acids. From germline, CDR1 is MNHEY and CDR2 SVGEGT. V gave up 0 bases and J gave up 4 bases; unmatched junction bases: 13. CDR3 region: CASSYSRRTGVGGNQPQHF. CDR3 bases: TGTGCCAGCAGTTACTCGAGACGGACAGGGGTTGGCGGGAATCAGCCCCAGCATTTT.

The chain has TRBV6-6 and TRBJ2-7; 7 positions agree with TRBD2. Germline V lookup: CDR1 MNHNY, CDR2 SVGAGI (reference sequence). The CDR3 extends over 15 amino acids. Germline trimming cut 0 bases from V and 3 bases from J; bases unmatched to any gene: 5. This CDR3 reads CASSYSGGRGYEQYF. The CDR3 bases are TGTGCCAGCAGTTACTCGGGGGGGAGAGGCTACGAGCAGTACTTC.

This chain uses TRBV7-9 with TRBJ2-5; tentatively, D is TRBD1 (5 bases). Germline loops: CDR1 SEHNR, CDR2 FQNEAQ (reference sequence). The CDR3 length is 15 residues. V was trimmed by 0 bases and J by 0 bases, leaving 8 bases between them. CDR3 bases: TGTGCCAGCAGCTTAGCGCTCAGGGACCAAGAGACCCAGTACTTC. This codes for CASSLALRDQETQYF.

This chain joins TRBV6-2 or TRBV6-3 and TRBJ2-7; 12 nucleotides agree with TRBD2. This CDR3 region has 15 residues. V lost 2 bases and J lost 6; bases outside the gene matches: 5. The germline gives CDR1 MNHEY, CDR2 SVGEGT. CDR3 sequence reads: CASSYPTSGRSEQYF. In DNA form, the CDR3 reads TGTGCCAGCAGTTACCCTACTAGCGGGAGGAGCGAGCAGTACTTC.

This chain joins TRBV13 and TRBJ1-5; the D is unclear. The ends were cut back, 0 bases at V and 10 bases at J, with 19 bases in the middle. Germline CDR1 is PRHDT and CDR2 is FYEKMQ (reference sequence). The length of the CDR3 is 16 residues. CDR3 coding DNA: TGTGCCAGCAGCTTAGGAGCAGTCGGACCGGCGGGACCCCAGCATTTT. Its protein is CASSLGAVGPAGPQHF.

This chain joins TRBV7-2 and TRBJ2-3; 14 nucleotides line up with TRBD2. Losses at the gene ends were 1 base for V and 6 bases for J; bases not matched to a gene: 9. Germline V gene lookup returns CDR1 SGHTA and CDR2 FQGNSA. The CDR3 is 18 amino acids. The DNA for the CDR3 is TGTGCCAGCAGCTTAGTCGCGGGACTAGCGGGAGTATCGGATACGCAGTATTTT. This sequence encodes CASSLVAGLAGVSDTQYF.

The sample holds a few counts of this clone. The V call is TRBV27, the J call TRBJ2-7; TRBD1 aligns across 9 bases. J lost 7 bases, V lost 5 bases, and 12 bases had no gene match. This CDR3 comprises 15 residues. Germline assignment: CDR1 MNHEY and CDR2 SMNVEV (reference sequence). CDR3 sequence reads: CASSRWGGQGGEQYF. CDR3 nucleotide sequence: TGTGCCAGCAGTCGATGGGGGGGACAGGGTGGTGAGCAGTACTTC.

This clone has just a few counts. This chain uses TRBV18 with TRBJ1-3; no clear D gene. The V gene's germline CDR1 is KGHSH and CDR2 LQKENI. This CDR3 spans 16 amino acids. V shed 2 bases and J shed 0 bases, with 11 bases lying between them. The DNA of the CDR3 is TGTGCCAGCTCACCATCGGAGGATAACTCTGGAAACACCATATATTTT. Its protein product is CASSPSEDNSGNTIYF.

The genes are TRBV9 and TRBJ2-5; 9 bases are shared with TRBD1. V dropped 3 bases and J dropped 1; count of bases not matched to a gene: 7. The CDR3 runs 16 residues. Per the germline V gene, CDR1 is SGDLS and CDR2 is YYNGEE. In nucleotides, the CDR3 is TGTGCCAGCAGCGCCCCGGGACAGGGTACCCAAGAGACCCAGTACTTC. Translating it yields CASSAPGQGTQETQYF.

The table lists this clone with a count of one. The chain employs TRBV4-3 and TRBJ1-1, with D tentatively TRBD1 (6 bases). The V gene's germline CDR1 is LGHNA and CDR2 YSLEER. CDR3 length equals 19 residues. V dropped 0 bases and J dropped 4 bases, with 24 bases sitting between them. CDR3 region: CASSQDGSGVGSKGTEAFF. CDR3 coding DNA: TGCGCCAGCAGCCAAGACGGGTCAGGGGTTGGTTCGAAGGGCACTGAAGCTTTCTTT.

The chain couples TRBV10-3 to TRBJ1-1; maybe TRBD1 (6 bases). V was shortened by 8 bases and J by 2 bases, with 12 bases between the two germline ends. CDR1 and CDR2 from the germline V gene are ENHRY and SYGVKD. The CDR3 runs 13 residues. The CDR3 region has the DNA TGTGCCATCGGGGGCTCACACAACACTGAAGCTTTCTTT. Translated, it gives CAIGGSHNTEAFF.

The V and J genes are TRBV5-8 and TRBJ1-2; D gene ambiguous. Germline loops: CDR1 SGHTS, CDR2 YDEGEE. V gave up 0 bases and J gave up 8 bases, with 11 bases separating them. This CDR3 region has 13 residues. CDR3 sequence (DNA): TGTGCCAGCAGCTTGGGGTCCGGGAGAGGCTACACCTTC. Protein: CASSLGSGRGYTF.

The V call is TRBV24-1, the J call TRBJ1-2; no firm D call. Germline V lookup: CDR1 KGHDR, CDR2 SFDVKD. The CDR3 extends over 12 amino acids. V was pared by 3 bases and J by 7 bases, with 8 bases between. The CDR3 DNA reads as TGTGCCACCAGTGATCACCGGGGTGGCTACACCTTC. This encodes CATSDHRGGYTF.

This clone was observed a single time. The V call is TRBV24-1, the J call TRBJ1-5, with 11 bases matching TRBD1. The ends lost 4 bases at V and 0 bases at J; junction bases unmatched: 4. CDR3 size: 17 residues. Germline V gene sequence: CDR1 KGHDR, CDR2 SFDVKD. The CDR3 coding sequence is TGTGCCACCAGTGACCCGGGACAGGGGGATAGCAATCAGCCCCAGCATTTT. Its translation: CATSDPGQGDSNQPQHF.